Sequencing of this T cell receptor beta chain was carried out in a study of blood T cell repertoires in COVID-19. The data were produced by immunoSEQ multiplex PCR, yet TCRdb's version contains in-frame clones alone and is incomplete. The sample has some 50,000 clones, 80% to 90% seen once. Germline CDR1 is KGHSH and CDR2 is LQKENI. The CDR3 spans 15 residues. V lost 6 bases to trimming and J lost 5 bases, with 17 bases between them. The sequenced sample was peripheral blood. The TCR was taken from a human donor in a cohort sampled during active COVID-19. The chain employs TRBV18 and TRBJ2-1; D gene ambiguous. CDR3 DNA sequence: TGTGCCAGCTCTCGAAGCACAGCAGACCACAATGAGCAGTTCTTC. Translating gives CASSRSTADHNEQFF. Full variable domain (remainder filled in from reference TRBV18 and TRBJ2-1): NAGVMQNPRHLVRRRGQEARLRCSPMKGHSHVYWYRQLPEEGLKFMVYLQKENIIDESGMPKERFSAEFPKEGPSILRIQQVVRGDSAAYFCASSRSTADHNEQFFGPGTRLTVL.